These 23 T cell receptor beta chains came from one sample sequenced in a study of T cell responses to AZD1222 COVID-19 vaccine. Clones were sequenced by immunoSEQ multiplex PCR, and TCRdb holds only the in-frame ones, with some missing. The sample gives approximately 180,000 clones, almost 90% of which show up once; over 6% is in the top ten. The sample consisted of peripheral blood, taken on day 0 of AZD1222 vaccination. The origin of the receptors is an adult in good health.

The V and J genes are TRBV6-5 and TRBJ1-6, with 8 bases fitting TRBD1. This CDR3 contains 13 residues. CDR1 and CDR2 from the germline V gene are MNHEY and SVGAGI. Trimming took 6 bases from V and 13 from J; bases not matched to a gene: 8. The CDR3 reads CASSRGTGAPLHF. The CDR3 DNA sequence: TGTGCCAGCAGCCGAGGGACAGGTGCGCCCCTCCACTTT.

The rearrangement links TRBV3-1 (or the pseudogene TRBV3-2) to TRBJ1-6; D might be TRBD1 (6 bases). This CDR3 contains 14 residues. V lost 1 base, J lost 9 bases, and 10 bases lay in between. Germline assignment: CDR1 LGHDT and CDR2 YNNKEL (reference sequence). The chain's CDR3 is CASSQGQVVSPLHF. CDR3 nucleotide sequence: TGTGCCAGCAGCCAAGGACAGGTGGTTTCACCCCTCCACTTT.

This clone occurred once. The V gene is TRBV19, the J gene TRBJ1-5, with D tentatively TRBD1 (6 bases). The V and J ends lost 6 bases and 0 bases respectively, with 15 bases between them. The CDR3 runs 16 residues. The V gene's germline CDR1 is LNHDA and CDR2 SQIVND (reference sequence). The CDR3 bases are TGTGCCAGTAGATCCCGGGACACCCATAGCAATCAGCCCCAGCATTTT. Protein sequence: CASRSRDTHSNQPQHF.

The CDR3 DNA is TGTGCCAGCAGCCAAGATGCCGGCGATGAGCAGTTCTTC. Translated, it gives CASSQDAGDEQFF. The J gene is TRBJ2-1, the V gene TRBV4-2, with no clear D. The CDR3 spans 13 residues. The germline CDR1 and CDR2 sequences are LGHNA and YNFKEQ. Trimming took 0 bases from V and 8 from J, leaving 8 bases between them.

The chain links TRBV19 to TRBJ1-2, with 7 bases matching TRBD1. The CDR3 length is 15 residues. Germline CDR1 reads LNHDA; CDR2 reads SQIVND (reference sequence). J was trimmed by 5 bases and V by 6 bases; bases with no gene match: 12. CDR3 amino acids: CASSLPSQGEYGYTF. Written as DNA, the CDR3 is TGTGCCAGTAGCCTCCCTTCCCAGGGGGAGTATGGCTACACCTTC.

The chain uses TRBV27 and TRBJ1-1; weak D call: TRBD1 (5 bases). V was shortened by 4 bases and J by 0 bases, with 12 bases between the two germline ends. This CDR3 spans 15 amino acids. From germline, CDR1 is MNHEY and CDR2 SMNVEV (reference sequence). The CDR3 DNA sequence: TGTGCCAGCAGTTCCGAAGGGACGGTGAACACTGAAGCTTTCTTT. This gives the protein CASSSEGTVNTEAFF.

About this clone itself: Germline is not matched at one junction end, which may reflect a read error. The chain uses TRBV2 and TRBJ2-1, with 11 nucleotides matching TRBD2. Germline CDR1 and CDR2: SNHLY and FYNNEI. The CDR3 loop spans 15 amino acids. The CDR3 DNA reads TGTGCCAGCATTGAACTAGCGGGGGCGTACAATGAGCAGTTCTTC. It is translated as CASIELAGAYNEQFF.

The rearrangement uses TRBV9 and TRBJ1-6; D ambiguous. Per the germline V gene, CDR1 is SGDLS and CDR2 is YYNGEE. V shed 1 base and J shed 7 bases, with 18 bases lying between them. This CDR3 is built from 17 residues. Written as DNA, the CDR3 is TGTGCCAGCAGCGTAACCCCTCGGGAAACTAGCAATTCACCCCTCCACTTT. Protein product: CASSVTPRETSNSPLHF. Full variable domain (remainder filled in from reference TRBV9 and TRBJ1-6): DSGVTQTPKHLITATGQRVTLRCSPRSGDLSVYWYQQSLDQGLQFLIQYYNGEERAKGNILERFSAQQFPDLHSELNLSSLELGDSALYFCASSVTPRETSNSPLHFGNGTRLTVT.

This clone was seen only once. The V call is TRBV2, the J call TRBJ2-5; D unresolved. The CDR3 is 13 amino acids. V lost 4 bases and J 3 bases, leaving 9 bases between the germline ends. Germline CDR1 reads SNHLY; CDR2 reads FYNNEI. The chain's CDR3 is CASSVAREETQYF. As DNA, the CDR3 is TGTGCCAGCAGTGTTGCCAGAGAAGAGACCCAGTACTTC.

The chain couples TRBV7-3 to TRBJ1-1; no clear D. The CDR3 has 15 residues. CDR1 and CDR2 from the germline V gene are SGHTA and FQGTGA. Deletions cut 1 base from V and 5 bases from J, with 14 bases between. The CDR3 nucleotides read TGTGCCAGCAGCTTAATCGCCGTGCCGGCGACTGAAGCTTTCTTT. This sequence encodes CASSLIAVPATEAFF.

The chain carries TRBV29-1 and TRBJ2-7, with D possibly matching TRBD1 (5 bases). Looked up from germline, CDR1 is SQVTM and CDR2 is ANQGSEA. V was cut by 7 bases and J by 2 bases, with 12 bases left in between. This CDR3 has 12 residues. The CDR3 sequence is CSGPGAAYEQYF. DNA of the CDR3: TGCAGCGGCCCTGGGGCAGCCTACGAGCAGTACTTC.

The chain joins TRBV20-1 to TRBJ2-5; D gene unclear. There are 11 residues in the CDR3. Germline V gene sequence: CDR1 DFQATT, CDR2 SNEGSKA (reference sequence). V lost 6 bases and J 4 bases, leaving 9 bases between the germline ends. The CDR3 nucleotides read TGCAGTGCCACAAAGGGAGAGACCCAGTACTTC. This encodes CSATKGETQYF.

J is TRBJ1-2 and V is TRBV25-1, with 7 bases fitting TRBD1. V lost 4 bases to trimming and J lost 7 bases; unmatched junction nucleotides: 3. The germline CDR1 and CDR2 sequences are MGHDK and SYGVNS. This CDR3 has 12 residues. CDR3 nucleotides: TGTGCCAGCAGTGGAGGGGGCGGTGGCTACACCTTC. This gives the protein CASSGGGGGYTF.

A single count supports this clone. V is TRBV7-2 and J is TRBJ1-1; 7 positions match TRBD1. Germline values: CDR1 SGHTA, CDR2 FQGNSA. The ends lost 5 bases at V and 0 bases at J; junction bases unmatched: 9. The CDR3 is 16 residues long. The CDR3 loop is CASSPPPRGLNTEAFF. In DNA form, the CDR3 reads TGTGCCAGCAGCCCACCCCCGAGGGGGCTGAACACTGAAGCTTTCTTT.

The rearrangement links TRBV5-4 to TRBJ2-7, with D perhaps TRBD1 (6 bases). V was pared by 1 base and J by 6 bases, with 8 bases between. Germline lookup yields CDR1 SGHNT and CDR2 YYREEE (reference sequence). The CDR3 runs 12 residues. CDR3 protein: CASSLTGREQYF. CDR3 nucleotide sequence: TGTGCCAGCAGCTTGACAGGGCGCGAGCAGTACTTC.

The V gene is TRBV27, the J gene TRBJ2-7, with 8 positions matching TRBD2. The CDR3 consists of 15 residues. V lost 8 bases to trimming and J lost 3 bases; unmatched junction nucleotides: 12. CDR1 MNHEY and CDR2 SMNVEV come from the germline V gene (reference sequence). In nucleotides, the CDR3 is TGTGCCAGCCGTCGTTGGCGGGAGGCACACTACGAGCAGTACTTC. Protein: CASRRWREAHYEQYF.

This chain links TRBV6-2 or TRBV6-3 with TRBJ2-3, with 8 positions matching TRBD1. The CDR3 spans 16 residues. J lost 2 bases, V lost 2 bases, and 6 bases had no gene match. Per the germline V gene, CDR1 is MNHEY and CDR2 is SVGEGT. Here the CDR3 reads CASSYVTGENTDTQYF. The CDR3, as DNA: TGTGCCAGCAGTTACGTGACAGGGGAAAACACAGATACGCAGTATTTT.

This clone appeared many times. The gene calls are TRBV7-9 and TRBJ1-1, with unresolved D. This CDR3 comprises 14 residues. Germline V lookup: CDR1 SEHNR, CDR2 FQNEAQ (reference sequence). With 0 bases removed from V and 6 bases from J, the gap between germline ends came to 11 bases. In DNA, the CDR3 is TGTGCCAGCAGCTTAGCCTCGACCGGCGCTGAAGCTTTCTTT. This sequence encodes CASSLASTGAEAFF.

The rearrangement uses TRBV30 and TRBJ2-3, with a tentative D call TRBD2 (6 bases). V shed 8 bases and J shed 9 bases, with 15 bases lying between them. Germline-derived CDR1 and CDR2 are GTSNPN and SVGIG (reference sequence). The CDR3 has 11 residues. This CDR3 is CAGTSRETQYF. CDR3 sequence (DNA): TGTGCCGGAACTAGCCGAGAGACGCAGTATTTT.

This clone is a singleton in its sample. The chain links TRBV10-2 to TRBJ2-2; tentatively, D is TRBD1 (5 bases). Deletions cut 10 bases from V and 1 base from J, with 13 bases between. This CDR3 has 14 residues. Germline CDR1 WSHSY, CDR2 SAAADI. The CDR3 sequence: CAIPRAGNTGELFF. Here the CDR3 DNA reads TGCGCCATCCCCAGGGCAGGGAACACCGGGGAGCTGTTTTTT.

This chain links TRBV27 with TRBJ2-5, with a possible D match to TRBD2 (6 bases). Between the trimmed V and J ends, which lost 5 bases and 2 bases, there was a span of 18 bases. Germline-derived CDR1 and CDR2 are MNHEY and SMNVEV (reference sequence). The CDR3 extends over 16 amino acids. In DNA, the CDR3 is TGTGCCAGCAGTCGCAGGGTAGGAGGGGATCAAGAGACCCAGTACTTC. It translates to CASSRRVGGDQETQYF.

This clone was observed a single time. V and J are TRBV2 and TRBJ2-7; the D is unclear. Germline V CDR1 and CDR2: SNHLY, FYNNEI. The length of the CDR3 is 12 residues. V was shortened by 6 bases and J by 6 bases, with 12 bases between the two germline ends. CDR3 protein: CASRPGPTEQYF. CDR3 sequence (DNA): TGTGCCAGCAGACCCGGGCCCACCGAGCAGTACTTC.

The chain uses TRBV30 and TRBJ1-1, with 7 bases lining up with TRBD1. The CDR3 is 14 amino acids. V shed 4 bases and J 3 bases; nucleotides not matched to a gene: 8. In germline, CDR1 is GTSNPN, CDR2 SVGIG (reference sequence). CDR3 sequence reads: CAWTRDSLYTEAFF. CDR3 bases: TGTGCCTGGACCCGGGACAGTTTGTACACTGAAGCTTTCTTT.